This TCR beta chain was recovered during a study of blood T cell repertoires in COVID-19. Cohort placement rested on clinical history that participants reported themselves. This CDR3 comprises 14 residues. The ends lost 7 bases at V and 7 bases at J; junction bases unmatched: 10. Germline V gives CDR1 SEHNR, CDR2 FQNEAQ (reference sequence). In the original analysis: Amplification with reference gene primers provided the estimates of nucleated cell counts. The protocol was immunoSEQ multiplex PCR, while the TCRdb copy is restricted to in-frame clones and leaves out a portion. V, J and clone size reflect that table, while D and trimming were determined from the DNA. This repertoire shows about 280,000 clones, roughly 91% found once; its top ten account for under 2.5%.

The chain combines TRBV7-9 with TRBJ1-5, with 7 bases matching TRBD1. The sequencing input was PBMCs or T cells enriched from blood (not recorded which). This clonotype was obtained from a woman in her sixties or seventies who had recovered from COVID-19. CDR3 DNA: TGTGCCAGCACCGACAGGGAGGCGGCCCAGCCCCAGCATTTT. Translation gives CASTDREAAQPQHF.